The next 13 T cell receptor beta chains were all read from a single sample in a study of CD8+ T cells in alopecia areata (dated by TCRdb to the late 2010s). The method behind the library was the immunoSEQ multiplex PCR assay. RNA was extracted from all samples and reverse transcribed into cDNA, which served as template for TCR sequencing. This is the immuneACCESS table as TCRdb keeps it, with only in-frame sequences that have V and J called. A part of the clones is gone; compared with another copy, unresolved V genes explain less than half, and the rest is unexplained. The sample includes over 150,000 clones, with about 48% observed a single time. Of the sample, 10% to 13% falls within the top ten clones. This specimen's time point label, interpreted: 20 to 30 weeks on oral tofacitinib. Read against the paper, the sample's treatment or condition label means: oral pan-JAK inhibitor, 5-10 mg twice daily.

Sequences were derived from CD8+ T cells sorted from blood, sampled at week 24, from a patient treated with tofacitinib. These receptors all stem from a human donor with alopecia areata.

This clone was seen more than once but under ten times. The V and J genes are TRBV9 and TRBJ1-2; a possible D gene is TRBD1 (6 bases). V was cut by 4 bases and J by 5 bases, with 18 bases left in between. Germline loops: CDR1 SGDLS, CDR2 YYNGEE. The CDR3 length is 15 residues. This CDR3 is CASSPQLQGSYGYTF. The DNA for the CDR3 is TGTGCCAGCAGCCCTCAATTACAGGGTTCTTATGGCTACACCTTC.

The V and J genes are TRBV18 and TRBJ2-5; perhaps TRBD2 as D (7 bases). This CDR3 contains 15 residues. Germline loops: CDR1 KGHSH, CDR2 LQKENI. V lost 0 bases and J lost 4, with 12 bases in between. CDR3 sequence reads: CASSPPERGGETQYF. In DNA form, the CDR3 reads TGTGCCAGCTCACCACCGGAAAGGGGGGGAGAGACCCAGTACTTC.

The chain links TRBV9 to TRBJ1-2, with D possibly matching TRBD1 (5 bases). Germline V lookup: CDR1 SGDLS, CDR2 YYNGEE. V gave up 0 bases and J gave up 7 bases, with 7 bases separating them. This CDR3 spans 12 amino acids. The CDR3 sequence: CASSVAQGGYTF. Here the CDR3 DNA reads TGTGCCAGCAGCGTAGCTCAGGGTGGCTACACCTTC.

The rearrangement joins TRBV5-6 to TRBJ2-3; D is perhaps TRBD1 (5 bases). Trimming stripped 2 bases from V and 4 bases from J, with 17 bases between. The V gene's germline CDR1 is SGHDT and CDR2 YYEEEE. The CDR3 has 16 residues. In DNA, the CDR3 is TGTGCCAGCAGCTTTCAGGGCATCTATCCCCCAGATACGCAGTATTTT. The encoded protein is CASSFQGIYPPDTQYF. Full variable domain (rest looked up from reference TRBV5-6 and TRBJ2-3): DAGVTQSPTHLIKTRGQQVTLRCSPKSGHDTVSWYQQALGQGPQFIFQYYEEEERQRGNFPDRFSGHQFPNYSSELNVNALLLGDSALYLCASSFQGIYPPDTQYFGPGTRLTVL.

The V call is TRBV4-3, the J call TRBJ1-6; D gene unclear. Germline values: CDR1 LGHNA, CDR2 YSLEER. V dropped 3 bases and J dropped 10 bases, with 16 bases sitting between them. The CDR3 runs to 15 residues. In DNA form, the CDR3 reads TGCGCCAGCAGCCAGAGTCGGGGTCAGGAATCACCCCTCCACTTT. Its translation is CASSQSRGQESPLHF.

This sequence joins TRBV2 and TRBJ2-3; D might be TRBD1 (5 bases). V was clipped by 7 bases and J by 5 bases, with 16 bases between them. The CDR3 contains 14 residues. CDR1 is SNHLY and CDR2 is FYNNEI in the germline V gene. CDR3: CASKSLRGGDTQYF. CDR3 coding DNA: TGTGCCAGCAAATCACTAAGGGGCGGAGATACGCAGTATTTT.

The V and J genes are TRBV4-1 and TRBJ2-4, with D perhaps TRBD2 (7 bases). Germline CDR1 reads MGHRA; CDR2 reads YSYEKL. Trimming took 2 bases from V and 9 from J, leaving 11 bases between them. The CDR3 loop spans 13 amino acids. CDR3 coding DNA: TGCGCCAGCAGCCAAACCCGGGGGGCCATTCAGTACTTC. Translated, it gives CASSQTRGAIQYF.

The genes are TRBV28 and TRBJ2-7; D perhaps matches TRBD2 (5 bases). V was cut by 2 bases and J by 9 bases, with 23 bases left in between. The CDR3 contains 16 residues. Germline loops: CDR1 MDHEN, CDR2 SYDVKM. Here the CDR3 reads CASSLPSAPPAEGQYF. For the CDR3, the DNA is TGTGCCAGCAGTTTACCGTCTGCGCCCCCCGCCGAGGGGCAGTACTTC.

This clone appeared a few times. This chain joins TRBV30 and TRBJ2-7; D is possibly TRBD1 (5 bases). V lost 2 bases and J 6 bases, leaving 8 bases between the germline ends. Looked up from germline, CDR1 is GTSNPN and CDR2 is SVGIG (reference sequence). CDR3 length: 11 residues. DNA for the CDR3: TGTGCCTGGAGTCAGGGCGTCGAGCAGTACTTC. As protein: CAWSQGVEQYF.

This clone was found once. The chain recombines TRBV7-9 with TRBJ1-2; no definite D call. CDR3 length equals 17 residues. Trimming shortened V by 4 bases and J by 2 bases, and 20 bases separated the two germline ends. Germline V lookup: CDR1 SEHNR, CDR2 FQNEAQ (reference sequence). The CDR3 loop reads CASSSPHSTMENYGYTF. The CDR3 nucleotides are TGTGCCAGCAGCTCACCACACTCAACCATGGAGAACTATGGCTACACCTTC.

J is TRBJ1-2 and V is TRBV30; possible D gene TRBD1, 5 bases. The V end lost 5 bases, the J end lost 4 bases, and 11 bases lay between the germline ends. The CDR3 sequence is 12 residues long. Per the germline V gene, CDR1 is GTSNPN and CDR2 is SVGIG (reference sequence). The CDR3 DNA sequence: TGTGCCTGGGGGGACTTATCCTATGGCTACACCTTC. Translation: CAWGDLSYGYTF. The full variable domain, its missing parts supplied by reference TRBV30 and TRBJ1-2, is SQTIHQWPATLVQPVGSPLSLECTVEGTSNPNLYWYRQAAGRGLQLLFYSVGIGQISSEVPQNLSASRPQDRQFILSSKKLLLSDSGFYLCAWGDLSYGYTFGSGTRLTVV.

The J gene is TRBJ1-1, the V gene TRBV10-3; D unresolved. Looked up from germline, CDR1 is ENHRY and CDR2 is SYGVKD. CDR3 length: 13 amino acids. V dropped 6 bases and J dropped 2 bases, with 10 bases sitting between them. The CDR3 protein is CAIRPTENTEAFF. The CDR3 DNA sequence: TGTGCCATCAGACCGACTGAAAACACTGAAGCTTTCTTT.

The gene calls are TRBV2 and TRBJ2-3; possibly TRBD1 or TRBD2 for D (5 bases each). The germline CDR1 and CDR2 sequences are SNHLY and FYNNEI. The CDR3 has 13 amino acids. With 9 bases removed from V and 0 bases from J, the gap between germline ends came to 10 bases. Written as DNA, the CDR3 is TGTGCCAGGAGGGGAGACAGCACAGATACGCAGTATTTT. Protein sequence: CARRGDSTDTQYF.